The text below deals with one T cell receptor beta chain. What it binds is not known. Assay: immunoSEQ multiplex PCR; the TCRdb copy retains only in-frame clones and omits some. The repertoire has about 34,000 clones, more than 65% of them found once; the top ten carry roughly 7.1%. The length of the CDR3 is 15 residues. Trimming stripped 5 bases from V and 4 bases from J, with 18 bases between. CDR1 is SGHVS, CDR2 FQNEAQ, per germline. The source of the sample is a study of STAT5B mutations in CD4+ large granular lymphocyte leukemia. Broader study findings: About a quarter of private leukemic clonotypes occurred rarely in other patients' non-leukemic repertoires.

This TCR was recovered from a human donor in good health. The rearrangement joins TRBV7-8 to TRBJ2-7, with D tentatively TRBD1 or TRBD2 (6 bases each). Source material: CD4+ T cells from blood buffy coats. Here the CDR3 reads CASSRGGTKIYEQYF. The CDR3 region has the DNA TGTGCCAGCAGCCGAGGCGGGACAAAGATATACGAGCAGTACTTC.